What follows are 22 T cell receptor beta chains derived from one specimen sequenced in a study of blood T cells in healthy people across ages. Primers used in a second PCR of about 6 to 11 cycles were a sample-barcoded 5' primer and a J-beta primer mix. TCRdb reprocessed the 5' RACE reads with MiXCR, giving one entry per CDR3 protein. The profile shows about 810,000 distinct CDR3 sequences, 36% of them singletons. Sequenced input: blood. Receptors originate from a man between 18 and 35 years old in good health.

The gene calls are TRBV7-2 and TRBJ2-5, with 8 bases matching TRBD1. CDR3 size: 14 residues. CDR1 and CDR2 from the germline V gene are SGHTA and FQGNSA. Trimming removed 5 bases from V and 4 bases from J; junction bases left unmatched: 6. The chain's CDR3 is CASSKYGTGETQYF. CDR3 nucleotide sequence: TGTGCCAGCAGCAAATACGGGACAGGAGAGACCCAGTACTTC.

The J gene is TRBJ2-5, the V gene TRBV2; D gene ambiguous. Trimming cost V 4 bases and J 3 bases, with 9 bases left between them. Germline V lookup: CDR1 SNHLY, CDR2 FYNNEI. This CDR3 contains 13 residues. The CDR3 DNA is TGTGCCAGCAGTGTACGGGCCAAAGAGACCCAGTACTTC. This gives the protein CASSVRAKETQYF. Supplemented by reference TRBV2 and TRBJ2-5, the full variable domain reads EPEVTQTPSHQVTQMGQEVILRCVPISNHLYFYWYRQILGQKVEFLVSFYNNEISEKSEIFDDQFSVERPDGSNFTLKIRSTKLEDSAMYFCASSVRAKETQYFGPGTRLLVL.

This clonotype has only one observation. The chain couples TRBV4-3 to TRBJ2-3, with 10 bases matching TRBD2. In germline, CDR1 is LGHNA, CDR2 YSLEER. The CDR3 sequence is 16 residues long. The J segment lost 4 bases and the V segment lost 1 base, leaving 5 bases of the junction unmatched. The CDR3 is CASSQGTSGKADTQYF. For the CDR3, the DNA is TGCGCCAGCAGCCAAGGAACTAGCGGGAAAGCAGATACGCAGTATTTT.

The chain employs TRBV6-2 or TRBV6-3 and TRBJ2-5; 10 bases agree with TRBD2. The last part of the DNA fits TRBJ2-7 better; the J call may be wrong. Germline V lookup: CDR1 MNHEY, CDR2 SVGEGT. The CDR3 loop spans 16 amino acids. The chain's CDR3 is CASSYSALAGHYEQYF. The CDR3, as DNA: TGTGCCAGCAGTTACTCGGCACTAGCGGGACACTACGAGCAGTACTTC.

This clonotype came up a few times. The rearrangement joins TRBV20-1 to TRBJ2-5, with D unresolved. CDR1 and CDR2 from the germline V gene are DFQATT and SNEGSKA (reference sequence). The CDR3 sequence is 12 residues long. The V gene lost 3 bases and the J gene lost 1 base, with 6 bases spanning the gap. The CDR3 DNA reads TGCAGTGCTAGCCCACTCCAAGAGACCCAGTACTTC. Translated, it gives CSASPLQETQYF.

This clonotype was seen a single time. At one of its ends the junction is not consistent with the germline gene, which may arise from a read error. Written as DNA, the CDR3 is TGCAGTACTAGAGATAGACTAGTGTCAGGCGAGCAGTACTTC. Its translation is CSTRDRLVSGEQYF. The V gene is TRBV20-1, the J gene TRBJ2-5, with D possibly TRBD2 on 6 matching bases. The J call may be in error: the DNA end matches TRBJ2-7 better. Germline V gives CDR1 DFQATT, CDR2 SNEGSKA (reference sequence). The CDR3 is 14 residues long.

In the case of this clonotype: At one of its ends the junction is not consistent with the germline gene, which may arise from a read error. The chain recombines TRBV5-5 with TRBJ2-5; 7 bases align to TRBD2. This CDR3 is built from 15 residues. Germline V lookup: CDR1 SGHKS, CDR2 YYEKEE (reference sequence). CDR3 loop: CTSSLGSSGQETQYF. Here the CDR3 DNA reads TGTACCAGCAGCTTGGGGTCTAGCGGACAAGAGACCCAGTACTTC.

Concerning this clonotype: Sequence at one end of the junction differs from germline and may be a read error. The chain links TRBV30 to TRBJ1-6; the D is unclear. The CDR3 is made up of 11 amino acids. In germline, CDR1 is GTSNPN, CDR2 SVGIG (reference sequence). This chain's CDR3 is CAGRSESPLHF. Here the CDR3 DNA reads TGTGCCGGGAGGTCGGAATCACCCCTCCACTTT.

The genes are TRBV2 and TRBJ1-2, with 9 positions matching TRBD1. This CDR3 spans 14 amino acids. Losses at the gene ends were 5 bases for V and 6 bases for J; bases not matched to a gene: 7. CDR1 is SNHLY, CDR2 FYNNEI, per germline. The CDR3 nucleotides are TGTGCCAGCAGTCTGGGGGGACAGGGTAATGGCTACACCTTC. This encodes CASSLGGQGNGYTF.

The table lists this clonotype with many counts. This chain uses TRBV7-9 with TRBJ2-5, with D maybe TRBD1 (6 bases). Germline CDR1 is SEHNR and CDR2 is FQNEAQ (reference sequence). V was clipped by 5 bases and J by 5 bases, with 18 bases between them. This CDR3 is built from 15 residues. CDR3: CASSPIAQGRETQYF. The CDR3 DNA reads TGTGCCAGCAGCCCCATTGCGCAGGGGCGGGAGACCCAGTACTTC.

In its sample, this clonotype was seen a few times. The chain joins TRBV20-1 to TRBJ2-6, with 7 bases identical to TRBD1. V trimming: 3 bases; J trimming: 1 base; junction bases outside the gene matches: 6. This CDR3 contains 16 residues. Germline CDR1 reads DFQATT; CDR2 reads SNEGSKA (reference sequence). The CDR3 DNA reads as TGCAGTGCTAGCTGGCAGGGGGAATCTGGGGCCAACGTCCTGACTTTC. Protein sequence: CSASWQGESGANVLTF.

This clonotype was recorded at least ten times. V gene TRBV20-1 combines with J gene TRBJ1-6, with D maybe TRBD1 (5 bases). Germline CDR1 reads DFQATT; CDR2 reads SNEGSKA (reference sequence). CDR3 length: 16 amino acids. Trimming took 3 bases from V and 1 from J, leaving 13 bases between them. CDR3 protein: CSASGRVGSYNSPLHF. The CDR3 DNA reads as TGCAGTGCTAGTGGCAGGGTTGGTTCCTATAATTCACCCCTCCACTTT.

This chain uses TRBV10-3 with TRBJ2-6; 9 positions agree with TRBD1. Per the germline V gene, CDR1 is ENHRY and CDR2 is SYGVKD. There are 17 residues in the CDR3. V dropped 6 bases and J dropped 0; count of bases not matched to a gene: 6. CDR3 loop: CAIRGDREISGANVLTF. DNA for the CDR3: TGTGCCATCAGGGGGGACAGGGAAATCTCTGGGGCCAACGTCCTGACTTTC.

The chain couples TRBV2 to TRBJ1-3; no definite D call. This CDR3 comprises 12 residues. V lost 6 bases to trimming and J lost 10 bases, with 13 bases between them. CDR1 is SNHLY, CDR2 FYNNEI, per germline. CDR3 coding DNA: TGTGCCAGCAGGGCTCTAGGGCAAACCATATATTTT. As protein: CASRALGQTIYF.

A note on this clonotype: A single base separates this from a much larger clone, so it may be a read error. The CDR3 DNA reads as TGTGCCAGCAGTTACTCGTATCGTGGGTCATCCTACAATGAGCAGTACTTC. It encodes CASSYSYRGSSYNEQYF. The V call is TRBV6-6, the J call TRBJ2-7; D gene unclear. The V gene lost 0 bases and the J gene lost 7 bases, with 22 bases spanning the gap. The germline gives CDR1 MNHNY, CDR2 SVGAGI (reference sequence). The CDR3 covers 17 residues.

The count of this clonotype is one. The chain joins TRBV12-3 or TRBV12-4 to TRBJ1-5, with D unclear. The CDR3 contains 14 residues. The V gene lost 0 bases and the J gene lost 9 bases, with 12 bases spanning the gap. The CDR3 DNA sequence: TGTGCCAGCAGTTTAGCAGGAGCCCCATGGCCCCAGCATTTT. As protein: CASSLAGAPWPQHF.

The CDR3 sequence is CASSYVLNRGHYGYTF. The CDR3 DNA reads as TGTGCCAGCAGTTACGTTTTGAACAGGGGGCACTATGGCTACACCTTC. V is TRBV6-6 and J is TRBJ1-2; the match to TRBD1 covers 9 bases. The CDR3 loop spans 16 amino acids. Trimming at V came to 2 bases and at J to 3 bases, leaving 7 bases not matched to a gene. In germline, CDR1 is MNHNY, CDR2 SVGAGI (reference sequence).

This rearrangement joins TRBV5-1 to TRBJ2-5; D perhaps matches TRBD1 (6 bases). Trimming removed 4 bases at V and 1 base at J, with 11 bases between. This CDR3 comprises 14 residues. Germline loops: CDR1 SGHRS, CDR2 YFSETQ. The CDR3 is CASSRTATQETQYF. CDR3 bases: TGCGCCAGCAGCCGGACAGCGACCCAAGAGACCCAGTACTTC.

This clonotype was detected many times. This chain uses TRBV12-3 or TRBV12-4 with TRBJ2-7; 8 bases agree with TRBD2. Unmatched junction bases numbered 11, after V lost 6 bases and J lost 4 bases. The CDR3 extends over 15 amino acids. This chain's CDR3 is CASSSLAGGDYEQYF. In DNA, the CDR3 is TGTGCCAGCAGCTCCCTCGCGGGGGGCGATTACGAGCAGTACTTC.

The rearrangement uses TRBV3-1 and TRBJ2-1; 7 positions match TRBD2. CDR1 is LGHDT, CDR2 YNNKEL, per germline (reference sequence). J lost 7 bases, V lost 0 bases, and 9 bases had no gene match. This CDR3 contains 16 residues. CDR3 nucleotides: TGTGCCAGCAGCCAAGATTTTTCGGGGACTACAAATGAGCAGTTCTTC. Translation gives CASSQDFSGTTNEQFF.

The chain employs TRBV12-3 or TRBV12-4 and TRBJ1-1; D ambiguous. Trimming removed 6 bases at V and 5 bases at J, with 19 bases between. The CDR3 totals 15 residues. CDR3 DNA sequence: TGTGCCAGCAGATGGGATGGGAAGGCGGGAACTGAAGCTTTCTTT. This codes for CASRWDGKAGTEAFF.

The sample holds many counts of this clonotype. This chain uses TRBV5-1 with TRBJ2-7, with 8 positions matching TRBD1. Germline CDR1 is SGHRS and CDR2 is YFSETQ. V gave up 2 bases and J gave up 2 bases; unmatched junction bases: 6. CDR3 length: 15 residues. Written as DNA, the CDR3 is TGCGCCAGCAGCTTCGCCGGGACAGGAGCCTACGAGCAGTACTTC. It translates to CASSFAGTGAYEQYF.